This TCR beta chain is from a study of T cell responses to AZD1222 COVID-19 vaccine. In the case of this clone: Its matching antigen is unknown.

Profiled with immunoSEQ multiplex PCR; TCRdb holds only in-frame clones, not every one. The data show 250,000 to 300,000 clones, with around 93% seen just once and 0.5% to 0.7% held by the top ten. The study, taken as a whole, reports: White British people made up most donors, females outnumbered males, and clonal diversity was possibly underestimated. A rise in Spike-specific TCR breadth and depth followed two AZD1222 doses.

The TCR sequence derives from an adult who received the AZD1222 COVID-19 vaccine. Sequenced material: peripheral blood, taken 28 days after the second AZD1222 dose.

The CDR3 here is CASRTGGAPDTQYF. In DNA, the CDR3 is TGTGCCAGCAGGACAGGGGGTGCCCCAGATACGCAGTATTTT. The chain employs TRBV2 and TRBJ2-3; 9 nucleotides match TRBD1. The CDR3 totals 14 residues. The V gene end was trimmed by 6 bases and the J gene end by 4 bases; junction bases not matched to a gene: 5. The germline CDR1 and CDR2 sequences are SNHLY and FYNNEI. Full variable domain (rest looked up from reference TRBV2 and TRBJ2-3): EPEVTQTPSHQVTQMGQEVILRCVPISNHLYFYWYRQILGQKVEFLVSFYNNEISEKSEIFDDQFSVERPDGSNFTLKIRSTKLEDSAMYFCASRTGGAPDTQYFGPGTRLTVL.